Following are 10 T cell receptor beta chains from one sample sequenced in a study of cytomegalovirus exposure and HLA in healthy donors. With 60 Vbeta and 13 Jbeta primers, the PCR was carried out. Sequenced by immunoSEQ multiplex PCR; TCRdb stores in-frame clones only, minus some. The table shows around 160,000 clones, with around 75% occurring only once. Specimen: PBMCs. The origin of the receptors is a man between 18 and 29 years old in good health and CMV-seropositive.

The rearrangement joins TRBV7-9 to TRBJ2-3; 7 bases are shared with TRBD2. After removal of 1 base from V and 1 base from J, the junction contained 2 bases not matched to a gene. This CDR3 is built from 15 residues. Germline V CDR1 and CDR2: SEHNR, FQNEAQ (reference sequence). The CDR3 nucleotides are TGTGCCAGCAGCTTAGTACGGGAGGGCACAGATACGCAGTATTTT. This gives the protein CASSLVREGTDTQYF.

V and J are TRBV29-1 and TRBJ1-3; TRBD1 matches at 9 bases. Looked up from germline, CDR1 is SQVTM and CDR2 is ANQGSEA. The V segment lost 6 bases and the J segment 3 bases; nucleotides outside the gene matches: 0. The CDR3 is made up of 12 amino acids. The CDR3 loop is CSVDRGGNTIYF. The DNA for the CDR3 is TGCAGCGTGGACAGGGGTGGAAACACCATATATTTT. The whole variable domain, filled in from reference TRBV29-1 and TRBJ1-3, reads SAVISQKPSRDICQRGTSLTIQCQVDSQVTMMFWYRQQPGQSLTLIATANQGSEATYESGFVIDKFPISRPNLTFSTLTVSNMSPEDSSIYLCSVDRGGNTIYFGEGSWLTVV.

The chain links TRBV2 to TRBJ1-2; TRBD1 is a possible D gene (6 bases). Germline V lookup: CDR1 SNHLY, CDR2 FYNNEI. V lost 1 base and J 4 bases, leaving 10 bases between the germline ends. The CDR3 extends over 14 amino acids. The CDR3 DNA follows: TGTGCCAGCAGTGAAGGGGGGGGCTTCTATGGCTACACCTTC. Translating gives CASSEGGGFYGYTF. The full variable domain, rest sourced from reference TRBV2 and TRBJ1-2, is EPEVTQTPSHQVTQMGQEVILRCVPISNHLYFYWYRQILGQKVEFLVSFYNNEISEKSEIFDDQFSVERPDGSNFTLKIRSTKLEDSAMYFCASSEGGGFYGYTFGSGTRLTVV.

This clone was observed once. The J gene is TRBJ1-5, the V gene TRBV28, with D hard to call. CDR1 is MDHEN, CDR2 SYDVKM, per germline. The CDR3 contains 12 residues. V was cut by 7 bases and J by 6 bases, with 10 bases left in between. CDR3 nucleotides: TGTGCCAGCACCTCCCCCCCTCAGCCCCAGCATTTT. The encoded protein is CASTSPPQPQHF.

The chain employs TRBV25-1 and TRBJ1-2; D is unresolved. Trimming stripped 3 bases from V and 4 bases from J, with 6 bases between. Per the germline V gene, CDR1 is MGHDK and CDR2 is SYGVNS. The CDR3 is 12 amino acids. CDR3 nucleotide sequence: TGTGCCAGCAGTGATACAGCCTATGGCTACACCTTC. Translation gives CASSDTAYGYTF.

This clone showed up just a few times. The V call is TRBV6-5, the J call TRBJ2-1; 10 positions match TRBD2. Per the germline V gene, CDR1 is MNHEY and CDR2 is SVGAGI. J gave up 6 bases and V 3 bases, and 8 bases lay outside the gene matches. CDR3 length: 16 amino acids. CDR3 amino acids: CASSYKTSGYLNEQFF. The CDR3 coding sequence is TGTGCCAGCAGTTATAAGACTAGCGGGTATCTCAATGAGCAGTTCTTC.

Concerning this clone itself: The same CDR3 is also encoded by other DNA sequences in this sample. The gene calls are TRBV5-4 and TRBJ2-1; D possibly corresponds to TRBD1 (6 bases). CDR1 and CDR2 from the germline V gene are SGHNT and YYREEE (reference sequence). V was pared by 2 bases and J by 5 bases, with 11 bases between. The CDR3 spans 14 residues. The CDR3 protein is CASSLVTGNNEQFF. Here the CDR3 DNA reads TGTGCCAGCAGCTTAGTCACAGGGAACAATGAGCAGTTCTTC.

The CDR3 is CASGDPDRGKLFF. The CDR3 DNA is TGTGCCAGCGGGGATCCAGACAGGGGAAAACTGTTTTTT. The J gene is TRBJ1-4, the V gene TRBV28, with 8 bases lining up with TRBD1. The CDR3 spans 13 residues. Germline CDR1 MDHEN, CDR2 SYDVKM. After removal of 8 bases from V and 10 bases from J, the junction contained 9 bases not matched to a gene.

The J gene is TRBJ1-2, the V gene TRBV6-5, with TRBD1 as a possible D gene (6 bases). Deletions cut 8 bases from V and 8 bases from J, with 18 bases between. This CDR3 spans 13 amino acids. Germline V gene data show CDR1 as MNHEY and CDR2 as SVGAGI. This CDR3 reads CASCRGRQGGYTF. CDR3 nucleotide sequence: TGTGCCAGCTGCAGGGGCCGGCAAGGAGGCTACACCTTC.

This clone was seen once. CDR3 sequence (DNA): TGTGCCAGCAGCCAAGAGTCTTACAATGAGCAGTTCTTC. Residues: CASSQESYNEQFF. The rearrangement links TRBV4-2 to TRBJ2-1; D call uncertain. The CDR3 sequence is 13 residues long. CDR1 is LGHNA and CDR2 is YNFKEQ in the germline V gene. Trimming removed 0 bases at V and 4 bases at J, with 4 bases between.